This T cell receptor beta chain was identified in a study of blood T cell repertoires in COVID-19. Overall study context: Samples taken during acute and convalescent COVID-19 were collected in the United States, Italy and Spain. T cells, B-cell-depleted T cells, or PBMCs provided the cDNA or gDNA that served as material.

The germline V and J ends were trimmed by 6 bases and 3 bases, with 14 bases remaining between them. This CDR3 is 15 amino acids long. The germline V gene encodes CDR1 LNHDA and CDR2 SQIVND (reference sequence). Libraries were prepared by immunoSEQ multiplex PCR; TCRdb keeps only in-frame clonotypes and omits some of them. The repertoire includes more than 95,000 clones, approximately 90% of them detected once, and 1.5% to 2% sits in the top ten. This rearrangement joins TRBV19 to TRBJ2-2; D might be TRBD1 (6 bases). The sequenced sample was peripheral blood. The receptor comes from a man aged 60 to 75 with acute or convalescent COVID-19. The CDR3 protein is CASSTGTTYTGELFF. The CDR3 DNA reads TGTGCCAGTAGCACCGGGACAACCTACACCGGGGAGCTGTTTTTT.